A single sample is the source of the 23 T cell receptor beta chains below, sequenced in a study of T cell changes during pregnancy in multiple sclerosis. Sequencing was performed with immunoSEQ multiplex PCR; in TCRdb, only in-frame clones are kept and a portion is missing. There are 98,000 or so clones in the sample; over 85% occur only once, and about 0.95% lies in the top ten. This sample comprised peripheral blood, obtained after pregnancy. Receptors originate from a female donor with multiple sclerosis, enrolled in a pregnancy study.

The chain carries TRBV18 and TRBJ1-1; unclear D gene. Germline V gene data show CDR1 as KGHSH and CDR2 as LQKENI. The CDR3 totals 12 residues. The V and J ends lost 3 bases and 6 bases respectively, with 8 bases between them. The CDR3 nucleotides read TGTGCCAGCTCACCGGGGAGGGCTGAAGCTTTCTTT. It translates to CASSPGRAEAFF. The entire variable domain, with the rest obtained from reference TRBV18 and TRBJ1-1, is as follows: NAGVMQNPRHLVRRRGQEARLRCSPMKGHSHVYWYRQLPEEGLKFMVYLQKENIIDESGMPKERFSAEFPKEGPSILRIQQVVRGDSAAYFCASSPGRAEAFFGQGTRLTVV.

J is TRBJ1-1 and V is TRBV5-6; D is unclear. Trimming removed 0 bases at V and 1 base at J, with 7 bases between. The CDR3 extends over 14 amino acids. Germline CDR1 SGHDT, CDR2 YYEEEE. The CDR3 loop reads CASSLVGRNTEAFF. CDR3 in DNA: TGTGCCAGCAGCTTGGTGGGCAGGAACACTGAAGCTTTCTTT. The full variable domain, completed using reference TRBV5-6 and TRBJ1-1, is DAGVTQSPTHLIKTRGQQVTLRCSPKSGHDTVSWYQQALGQGPQFIFQYYEEEERQRGNFPDRFSGHQFPNYSSELNVNALLLGDSALYLCASSLVGRNTEAFFGQGTRLTVV.

V gene TRBV27 combines with J gene TRBJ1-1; a possible D gene is TRBD1 (6 bases). Trimming left V 5 bases short and J 10 bases short, with 20 bases between. Germline CDR1 MNHEY, CDR2 SMNVEV (reference sequence). CDR3 size: 14 residues. CDR3 region: CASSPIPGDIRAFF. For the CDR3, the DNA is TGTGCCAGCAGTCCCATCCCCGGGGACATAAGAGCTTTCTTT.

The V and J genes are TRBV4-1 and TRBJ2-1; 8 bases align to TRBD2. Germline-derived CDR1 and CDR2 are MGHRA and YSYEKL. The CDR3 contains 15 residues. V trimming: 1 base; J trimming: 9 bases; junction bases outside the gene matches: 8. CDR3 residues: CASSQGLREGSEQFF. The DNA of the CDR3 is TGCGCCAGCAGCCAAGGCTTACGGGAGGGCAGTGAGCAGTTCTTC.

This rearrangement joins TRBV11-2 to TRBJ1-5, with D perhaps matching TRBD1 (6 bases). This CDR3 comprises 15 residues. Trimming left V 1 base short and J 5 bases short, with 12 bases between. The germline gives CDR1 SGHAT, CDR2 FQNNGV. The CDR3 region is CASSLAGRGYQPQHF. In DNA form, the CDR3 reads TGTGCCAGCAGCTTAGCAGGTAGGGGGTATCAGCCCCAGCATTTT.

The rearrangement joins TRBV21-1 to TRBJ2-1; TRBD1, the D gene given by the table, was not confirmed from the DNA. TRBV21-1 is a pseudogene. The CDR3 length is 18 residues. CDR3 in amino acids: CASSKGRGTGDLGGEQFF. In DNA, the CDR3 is TGTGCCAGCAGCAAAGGACGCGGGACAGGGGATTTAGGGGGTGAGCAGTTCTTC.

This sequence joins TRBV5-6 and TRBJ2-7, with TRBD2 matching 10 bases. Unmatched junction bases numbered 6, after V lost 4 bases and J lost 2 bases. The CDR3 is 15 residues long. Germline assignment: CDR1 SGHDT and CDR2 YYEEEE. The CDR3 sequence: CASSPKSGRAYEQYF. The CDR3 nucleotides read TGTGCCAGCAGCCCTAAAAGCGGGAGGGCCTACGAGCAGTACTTC.

This clone was recorded a few times. Other nucleotide sequences from this sample produce the same CDR3. The V and J genes are TRBV5-4 and TRBJ1-5, with D maybe TRBD1 (5 bases). Germline V gene data show CDR1 as SGHNT and CDR2 as YYREEE (reference sequence). This CDR3 comprises 14 residues. V shed 0 bases and J shed 2 bases, with 6 bases lying between them. DNA for the CDR3: TGTGCCAGCAGCTTGGCGGGGGGCAATCAGCCCCAGCATTTT. This sequence encodes CASSLAGGNQPQHF.

With respect to this clone: An end of the junction does not agree with germline; a read error may underlie this. The rearrangement links TRBV27 to TRBJ2-7, with D perhaps matching TRBD1 (5 bases). Germline values: CDR1 MNHEY, CDR2 SMNVEV (reference sequence). This CDR3 has 14 residues. The CDR3 region is CASSLSLGVYEQYF. The CDR3 nucleotides are TGTGCCAGCAGTCTATCCCTAGGGGTATACGAGCAGTACTTC.

The chain carries TRBV12-5 and TRBJ2-1; a possible D gene is TRBD1 (5 bases). The germline V gene encodes CDR1 LGHNT and CDR2 FRNRAP. The V end lost 0 bases, the J end lost 5 bases, and 11 bases lay between the germline ends. The length of the CDR3 is 15 residues. The CDR3 region is CASGLVRGRNNEQFF. The CDR3 nucleotides read TGTGCTAGTGGTTTGGTAAGGGGCCGGAACAATGAGCAGTTCTTC.

This chain connects TRBV5-6 to TRBJ2-1; no clear D gene. The CDR3 runs 12 residues. Germline CDR1 reads SGHDT; CDR2 reads YYEEEE. The V end was cut by 3 bases, the J end by 4 bases, with 5 bases between. CDR3 in DNA: TGTGCCAGCAGCTCGGAGTACAATGAGCAGTTCTTC. As protein: CASSSEYNEQFF.

The chain uses TRBV7-9 and TRBJ2-7, with 7 nucleotides matching TRBD2. Trimming took 2 bases from V and 2 from J; bases not matched to a gene: 9. Germline V gene data show CDR1 as SEHNR and CDR2 as FQNEAQ (reference sequence). The CDR3 has 16 amino acids. The CDR3 bases are TGTGCCAGCAGCTTAATGTCTGGGAGGGGAACCTACGAGCAGTACTTC. Its protein product is CASSLMSGRGTYEQYF.

The chain uses TRBV11-2 and TRBJ1-2; D unclear. This CDR3 has 13 residues. Germline V gene sequence: CDR1 SGHAT, CDR2 FQNNGV. V was clipped by 3 bases and J by 7 bases, with 12 bases between them. Here the CDR3 reads CASSLENRVGYTF. The CDR3, as DNA: TGTGCCAGCAGCTTGGAAAACAGAGTTGGCTACACCTTC.

A word on this clone: The junction and the germline gene differ at one end; a read error may be behind it. This chain connects TRBV9 to TRBJ2-2; 7 bases map to TRBD1. Germline CDR1 reads SGDLS; CDR2 reads YYNGEE. This CDR3 contains 16 residues. The CDR3 here is CASSVEVRGNAGELFF. DNA for the CDR3: TGTGCCAGCAGCGTAGAGGTCAGGGGGAACGCCGGGGAGCTGTTTTTT.

This chain links TRBV28 with TRBJ1-5; TRBD1 matches 7 bases. V lost 7 bases and J lost 2; bases outside the gene matches: 23. This CDR3 region has 20 residues. Germline CDR1 reads MDHEN; CDR2 reads SYDVKM. Here the CDR3 reads CASTIIQGLRALGGNQPQHF. The DNA of the CDR3 is TGTGCCAGCACCATTATACAGGGGTTAAGGGCATTAGGCGGCAATCAGCCCCAGCATTTT.

The rearrangement uses TRBV5-6 and TRBJ2-5, with D unresolved. The CDR3 runs to 12 residues. Germline loops: CDR1 SGHDT, CDR2 YYEEEE. V was clipped by 0 bases and J by 7 bases, with 7 bases between them. The CDR3 coding sequence is TGTGCCAGCAGCTTGGGGAGCAGGACCCAGTACTTC. Translating it yields CASSLGSRTQYF.

The rearrangement uses TRBV19 and TRBJ1-1; maybe TRBD1 (6 bases). The germline V and J ends were trimmed by 6 bases and 5 bases, with 13 bases remaining between them. The CDR3 sequence is 13 residues long. CDR1 is LNHDA, CDR2 SQIVND, per germline (reference sequence). The CDR3 region has the DNA TGTGCCAGTAGAACAGGGCTGAGGACTGAAGCTTTCTTT. Translated, it gives CASRTGLRTEAFF.

The genes are TRBV7-9 and TRBJ1-2; 9 nucleotides align to TRBD1. Germline V CDR1 and CDR2: SEHNR, FQNEAQ (reference sequence). The CDR3 spans 15 residues. After removal of 7 bases from V and 3 bases from J, the junction contained 9 bases not matched to a gene. The CDR3 here is CASTSGQGLYYGYTF. The CDR3 coding sequence is TGTGCCAGCACCTCAGGACAGGGGTTATACTATGGCTACACCTTC.

The chain recombines TRBV5-1 with TRBJ1-5, with 7 bases that match TRBD1. CDR3 size: 16 residues. Germline-derived CDR1 and CDR2 are SGHRS and YFSETQ. V lost 0 bases, J lost 1 base, and 4 bases stayed unmatched. The CDR3 DNA sequence: TGCGCCAGCAGCTTGGTCCCAGGGGGAAGCAATCAGCCCCAGCATTTT. Translated: CASSLVPGGSNQPQHF.

V and J are TRBV7-9 and TRBJ2-2; 11 bases match TRBD2. CDR3 length equals 17 residues. Germline lookup yields CDR1 SEHNR and CDR2 FQNEAQ (reference sequence). With V trimmed by 1 base and J by 5 bases, 6 bases remained unmatched. CDR3: CASSLVLAGEWTGELFF. For the CDR3, the DNA is TGTGCCAGCAGCTTAGTACTAGCGGGAGAATGGACCGGGGAGCTGTTTTTT. The complete variable domain, with remaining parts taken from reference TRBV7-9 and TRBJ2-2, reads DTGVSQNPRHKITKRGQNVTFRCDPISEHNRLYWYRQTLGQGPEFLTYFQNEAQLEKSRLLSDRFSAERPKGSFSTLEIQRTEQGDSAMYLCASSLVLAGEWTGELFFGEGSRLTVL.

The gene calls are TRBV7-6 and TRBJ2-2; D is possibly TRBD2 (5 bases). From germline, CDR1 is SGHVS and CDR2 FNYEAQ. The CDR3 runs to 14 residues. V lost 2 bases to trimming and J lost 5 bases, with 9 bases between them. The CDR3 protein is CASSLRVATGELFF. CDR3 coding DNA: TGTGCCAGCAGCTTACGGGTAGCGACCGGGGAGCTGTTTTTT.

The rearrangement uses TRBV7-6 and TRBJ2-2; 16 bases fit TRBD2. Trimming cost V 3 bases and J 3 bases; bases outside gene matches: 4. Germline V lookup: CDR1 SGHVS, CDR2 FNYEAQ. The CDR3 is made up of 18 amino acids. The CDR3 DNA reads TGTGCCAGCAGCTTTACGGGACTAGCGGGAGGGCACACCGGGGAGCTGTTTTTT. Amino acid sequence: CASSFTGLAGGHTGELFF.

The V gene is TRBV23-1, the J gene TRBJ2-5; perhaps TRBD1 as D (5 bases). TRBV23-1 is an ORF, with its function uncertain. The CDR3 is made up of 15 amino acids. Deletions cut 7 bases from V and 5 bases from J, with 20 bases between. For the CDR3, the DNA is TGCGCCAGCAACCCATCCCCCAGGGTGGGGGAGACCCAGTACTTC. It is translated as CASNPSPRVGETQYF.